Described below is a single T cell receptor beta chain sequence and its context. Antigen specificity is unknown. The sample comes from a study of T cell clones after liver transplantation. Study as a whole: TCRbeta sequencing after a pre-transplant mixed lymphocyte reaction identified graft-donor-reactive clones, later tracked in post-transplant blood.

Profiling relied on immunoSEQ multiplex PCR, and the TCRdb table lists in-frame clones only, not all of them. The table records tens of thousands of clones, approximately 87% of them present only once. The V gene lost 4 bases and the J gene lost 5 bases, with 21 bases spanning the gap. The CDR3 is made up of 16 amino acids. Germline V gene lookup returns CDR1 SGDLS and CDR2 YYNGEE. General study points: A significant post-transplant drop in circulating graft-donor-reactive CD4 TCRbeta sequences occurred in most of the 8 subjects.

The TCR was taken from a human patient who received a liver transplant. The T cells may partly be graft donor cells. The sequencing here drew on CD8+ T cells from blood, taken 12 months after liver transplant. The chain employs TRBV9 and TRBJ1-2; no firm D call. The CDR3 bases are TGTGCCAGCAGCTCAGGAGGGTCGGGGTCGTGGTATGGCTACACCTTC. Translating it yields CASSSGGSGSWYGYTF.